The subject of this entry is one T cell receptor (beta chain). The clone's antigen remains unknown. Sequenced using a NextSeq 550. The Human TCR Profiling Kit (MiLaboratory) was used to make UMI-labeled 5' RACE TRB cDNA libraries. The full amount of extracted RNA was used for cDNA synthesis, and the full amount of resulting cDNA was used for PCR amplification. Libraries were prepared in parallel with an identical number of PCR cycles. The original methods were these. MIGEC and MiXCR extracted about 50,000 +/- 10,000 unique UMI-labeled TRB cDNA molecules per library, requiring at least two reads per UMI. On average, around 40,000 +/- 10,000 functional in-frame TRB CDR3 nucleotide clonotypes lacking stop codons were found per library. After downsampling to 5000 UMI-labeled TRB molecules per sample, diversity metrics such as normalized Shannon-Wiener and Chao1 were calculated in VDJtools. VDJtools computed clonotype-size-weighted physicochemical properties of the central five CDR3 residues: interaction energy, strength, volume and Kidera factor 4. After TCRdb reprocessed the reads, each CDR3 protein sequence was kept as one row, without DNA. The V and J calls, along with clone size, are taken from TCRdb and not from the paper's own processing. The sample table on file contains 140,000 to 150,000 distinct CDR3 sequences. The leading ten clones occupy roughly 0.28% of the sample.

Each CD8+ T cell subset was flow-sorted in triplicate, and 300,000 or so cells per subset were placed directly into RLT lysis buffer. To keep memory contaminants out, a stringent definition of naive CD8+ T cells was applied: CD45RO-CCR7+CD27+CD95-. Using standard density gradient centrifugation, peripheral blood mononuclear cells were isolated from buffy coats. Naive CXCR3-negative and CXCR3-positive CD8+ T cells were flow-sorted using a FACSAria III. Total RNA was extracted from sorted cells with an RNeasy Mini Kit. This entry is derived from a study of CXCR3-negative and CXCR3-positive naive CD8 T cells (dated by TCRdb to the late 2010s). Regarding the complete study: About 150 million TRB reads were obtained in total, roughly 1.5 +/- 0.3 million reads per library. The diversity and physicochemical repertoire analyses included some 11 donors pooled from two independent experiments. Naive subsets from five or six donors and memory cells from 3 donors were included in the TRBV-TRBJ cluster analysis.

Overall study outcomes, separate from this receptor: Similar TRBV-TRBJ usage was shown by naive CXCR3-negative and CXCR3-positive cells from the same donor, whereas distinct patterns were shown by memory cells. Comparably high repertoire diversity was found in both naive subsets, whereas much lower repertoire diversity was found in memory CD8+ T cells. Compared with CXCR3-negative naive cells, CXCR3-positive naive cells had TRB CDR3s with higher hydrophobicity (lower Kidera factor 4), lower energy, and higher strength and volume indices. Surface CD5, linked to self-reactivity in mice, was comparable between naive subsets; TCR interaction strength was therefore also inferred from TRB CDR3 physicochemical properties. Freshly isolated PBMCs were used for most assays because CXCR3 expression partially decreased after cryopreservation.

The sequence came from a human donor in good health. Some clones in this sample may be carry-over from other donors' samples. Source material: naive CXCR3+ CD8+ T cells from blood. The cell subset or site label here, explained by the study, means: CD45RO-CCR7+CD27+CD95- naive CD8+ T cells expressing CXCR3 (TNR3+).

The CDR3 sequence is CSVPDTDLYRGYGYTF. The V and J genes are TRBV29-1 and TRBJ1-2; TCRdb picks TRBD1, but there is no DNA to check that call. CDR3 length: 16 amino acids, cysteine to phenylalanine. The entry carries no DNA sequence. The germline V gene provides CDR1 SQVTM and CDR2 ANQGSEA.